This T cell receptor (beta chain) was identified during a study of shared clonotypes between healthy human individuals. Using approximately 190 ng DNA, approximately 30,000 T cell genomes, the sorted-subset replicate PCRs were run. Method: immunoSEQ multiplex PCR; TCRdb's copy keeps in-frame clones and lacks some. Of over 2 million clones in the sample, 90% to 95% are singletons; the top ten hold more than 0.1%. V was clipped by 5 bases and J by 9 bases; unmatched bases: 7. The CDR3 sequence is 14 residues long. CDR1 and CDR2 (germline): MNHEY, SMNVEV (reference sequence). This clonotype was sampled from a man aged 18 to 29 in good health. The specimen was naive CD4+ T cells sorted from blood. The subset here: CD45RA+ positively selected. The V gene is TRBV27, the J gene TRBJ2-1, with 10 bases matching TRBD1. The CDR3 loop reads CASSPDRGRGEQFF. The CDR3 region has the DNA TGTGCCAGCAGTCCAGACAGGGGGCGCGGTGAGCAGTTCTTC.